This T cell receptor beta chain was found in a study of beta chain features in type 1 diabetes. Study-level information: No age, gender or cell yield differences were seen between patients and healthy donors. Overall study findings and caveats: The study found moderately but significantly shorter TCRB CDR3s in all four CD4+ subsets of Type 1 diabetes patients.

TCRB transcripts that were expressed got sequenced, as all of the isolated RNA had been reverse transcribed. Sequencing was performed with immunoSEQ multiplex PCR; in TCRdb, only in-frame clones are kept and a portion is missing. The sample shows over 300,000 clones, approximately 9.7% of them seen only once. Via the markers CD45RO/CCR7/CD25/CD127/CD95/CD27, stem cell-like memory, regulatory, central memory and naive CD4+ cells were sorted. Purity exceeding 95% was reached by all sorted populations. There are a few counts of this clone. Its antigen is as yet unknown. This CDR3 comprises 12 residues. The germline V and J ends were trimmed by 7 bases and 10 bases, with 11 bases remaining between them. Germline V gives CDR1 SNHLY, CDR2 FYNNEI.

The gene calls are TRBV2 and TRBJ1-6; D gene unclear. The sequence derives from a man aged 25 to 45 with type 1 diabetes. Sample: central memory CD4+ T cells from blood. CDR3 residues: CASTLGASPLHF. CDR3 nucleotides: TGTGCCAGCACCTTAGGTGCGTCACCCCTCCACTTT.